This T cell receptor (beta chain) derives from a study of tumor-infiltrating lymphocytes in primary liver carcinoma. This CDR3 has 13 residues. The germline CDR1 and CDR2 sequences are SGHDN and FVKESK. Unsorted bulk tissue, roughly 20-32 mg of it, served as the source for co-extraction of RNA and DNA. A note on this clonotype: The CDR3 does not end in the conserved phenylalanine or tryptophan, so this is likely a read error.

Total RNA (around 510 ng) served as template for TCR beta cDNA synthesis primed by a constant-region primer. Three-round nested multiplex PCR performed with slightly modified ARM-PCR produced the TCR beta libraries. The two initial PCR rounds, ten to eleven cycles each, used TRBV1-TRBV30 forward and C-beta reverse primers. TCRdb reanalysed the multiplex PCR reads using MiXCR and keeps one entry per CDR3 protein. This sample yields 40,000 to 60,000 distinct CDR3 sequences, of which around 64% are seen a single time; approximately 31% belongs to the top ten. Source material: liver tumor tissue from sampling region 5. Subset meaning: tumor region T5, tumor centre. This chain connects TRBV14 to TRBJ2-2; no definite D call. The sequence was obtained from a man between 35 and 55 years old with primary liver carcinoma and hepatitis B virus infection. CDR3 nucleotides: TGTACCAGCAGCCCTTTGAACACCGGGGAGCTGTTTTCT. Its translation: CTSSPLNTGELFS.